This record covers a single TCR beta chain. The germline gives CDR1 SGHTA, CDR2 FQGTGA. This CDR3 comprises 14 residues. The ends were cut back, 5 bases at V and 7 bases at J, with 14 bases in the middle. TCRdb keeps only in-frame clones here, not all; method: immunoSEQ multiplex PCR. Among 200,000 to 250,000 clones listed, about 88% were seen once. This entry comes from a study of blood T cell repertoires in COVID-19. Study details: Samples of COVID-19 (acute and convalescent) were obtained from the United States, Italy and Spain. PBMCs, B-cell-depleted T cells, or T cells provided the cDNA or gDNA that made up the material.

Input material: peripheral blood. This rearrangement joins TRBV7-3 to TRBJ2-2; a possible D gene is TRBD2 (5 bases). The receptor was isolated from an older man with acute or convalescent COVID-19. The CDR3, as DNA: TGTGCCAGCAGCCGTATGAAAGCGGACGGGGAGCTGTTTTTT. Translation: CASSRMKADGELFF.